This T cell receptor (beta chain) derives from a study of metastatic and nonmetastatic thyroid tumors. For the study at large: Patients with malignant and benign thyroid disease provided blood and tumor or nodule tissue, whose repertoires were compared.

The CDR3 contains 14 residues. Germline V gives CDR1 SNHLY, CDR2 FYNNEI. V dropped 3 bases and J dropped 5; count of bases not matched to a gene: 4. This clone ranks as medium-sized. Before thyroid surgery, none of the patients had received any treatment. TCRdb reanalyzed the PCR reads via MiXCR. This table holds some 33,000 clones, under 25% found once. This receptor was taken from a male donor with papillary thyroid cancer or a benign thyroid nodule (not recorded which). Some clones in this sample may be carry-over from other donors' samples. This chain connects TRBV2 to TRBJ1-5; TRBD1 agrees at 7 bases. The specimen was tumor tissue. Written as DNA, the CDR3 is TGTGCCAGCAGTGACAGGGGGTTGCATCAGCCCCAGCATTTT. Its protein product is CASSDRGLHQPQHF.